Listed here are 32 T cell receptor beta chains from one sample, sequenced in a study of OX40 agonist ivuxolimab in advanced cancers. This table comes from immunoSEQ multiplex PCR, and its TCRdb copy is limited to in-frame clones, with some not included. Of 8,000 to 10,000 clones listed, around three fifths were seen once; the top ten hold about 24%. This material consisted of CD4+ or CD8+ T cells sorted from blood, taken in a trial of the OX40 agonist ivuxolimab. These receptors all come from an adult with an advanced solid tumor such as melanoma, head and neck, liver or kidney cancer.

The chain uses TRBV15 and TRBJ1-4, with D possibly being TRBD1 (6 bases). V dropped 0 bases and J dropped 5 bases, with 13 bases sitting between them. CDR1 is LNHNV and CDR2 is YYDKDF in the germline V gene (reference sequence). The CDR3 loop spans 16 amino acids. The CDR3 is CATSRDLDRSNEKLFF. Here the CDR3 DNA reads TGTGCCACCAGCAGAGATCTTGACAGGAGCAATGAAAAACTGTTTTTT.

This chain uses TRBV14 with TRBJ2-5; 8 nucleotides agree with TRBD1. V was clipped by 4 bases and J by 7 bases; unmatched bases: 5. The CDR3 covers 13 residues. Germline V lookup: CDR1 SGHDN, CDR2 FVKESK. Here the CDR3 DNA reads TGTGCCAGCAGCCTGACCGACAGGGGGACCCAGTACTTC. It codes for CASSLTDRGTQYF.

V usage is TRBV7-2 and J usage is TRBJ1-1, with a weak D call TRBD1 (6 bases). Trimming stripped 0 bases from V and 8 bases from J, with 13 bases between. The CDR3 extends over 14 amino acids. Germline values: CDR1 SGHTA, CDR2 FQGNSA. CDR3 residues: CASSLAVGGAEAFF. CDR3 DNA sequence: TGTGCCAGCAGCTTAGCGGTAGGGGGGGCAGAAGCTTTCTTT. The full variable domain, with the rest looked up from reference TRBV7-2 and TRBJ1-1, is GAGVSQSPSNKVTEKGKDVELRCDPISGHTALYWYRQSLGQGLEFLIYFQGNSAPDKSGLPSDRFSAERTGGSVSTLTIQRTQQEDSAVYLCASSLAVGGAEAFFGQGTRLTVV.

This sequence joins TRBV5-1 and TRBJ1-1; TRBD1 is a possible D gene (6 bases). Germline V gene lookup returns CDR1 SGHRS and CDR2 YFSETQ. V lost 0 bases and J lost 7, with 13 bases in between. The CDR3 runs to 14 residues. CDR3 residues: CASSLEGGGSEAFF. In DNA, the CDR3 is TGCGCCAGCAGCTTGGAAGGGGGAGGCAGTGAAGCTTTCTTT.

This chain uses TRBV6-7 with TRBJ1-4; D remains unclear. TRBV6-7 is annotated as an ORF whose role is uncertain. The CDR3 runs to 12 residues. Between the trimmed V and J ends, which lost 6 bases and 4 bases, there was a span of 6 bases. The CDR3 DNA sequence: TGTGCCAGCAGCTCGGATAATGAAAAACTGTTTTTT. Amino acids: CASSSDNEKLFF.

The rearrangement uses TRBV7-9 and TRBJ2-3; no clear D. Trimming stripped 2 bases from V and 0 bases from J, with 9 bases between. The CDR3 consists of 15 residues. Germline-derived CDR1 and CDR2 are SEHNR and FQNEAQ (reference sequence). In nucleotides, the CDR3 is TGTGCCAGCAGCTTATCAGAGCCTAGCACAGATACGCAGTATTTT. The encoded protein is CASSLSEPSTDTQYF.

The CDR3 loop is CASSEQAGDSYEQYF. The CDR3 DNA is TGTGCCAGCAGTGAACAGGCAGGGGATTCCTACGAGCAGTACTTC. V gene TRBV6-1 combines with J gene TRBJ2-7; TRBD1 might be the D (6 bases). Trimming removed 2 bases from V and 1 base from J, with 12 bases in between. CDR1 and CDR2 (germline): MNHNS, SASEGT. This CDR3 spans 15 amino acids.

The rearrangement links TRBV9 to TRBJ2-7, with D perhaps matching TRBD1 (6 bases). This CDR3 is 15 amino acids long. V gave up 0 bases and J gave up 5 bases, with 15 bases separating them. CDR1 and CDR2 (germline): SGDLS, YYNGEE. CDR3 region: CASSVEQGNRDEQYF. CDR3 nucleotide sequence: TGTGCCAGCAGCGTAGAACAGGGTAATAGAGACGAGCAGTACTTC.

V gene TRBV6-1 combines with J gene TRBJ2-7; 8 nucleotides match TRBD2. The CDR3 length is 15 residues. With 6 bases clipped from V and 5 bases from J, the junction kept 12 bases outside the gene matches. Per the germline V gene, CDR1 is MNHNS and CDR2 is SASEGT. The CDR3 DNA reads TGTGCCAGCAGACCAGTCTCCGGGACTAGTCACGAGCAGTACTTC. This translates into CASRPVSGTSHEQYF.

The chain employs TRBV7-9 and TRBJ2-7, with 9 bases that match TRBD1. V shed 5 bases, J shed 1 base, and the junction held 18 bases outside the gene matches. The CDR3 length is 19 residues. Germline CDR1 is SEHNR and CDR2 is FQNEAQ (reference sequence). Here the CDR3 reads CASSPTGTGIYRTSYEQYF. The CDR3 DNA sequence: TGTGCCAGCAGCCCGACGGGGACAGGGATTTACCGAACTTCCTACGAGCAGTACTTC.

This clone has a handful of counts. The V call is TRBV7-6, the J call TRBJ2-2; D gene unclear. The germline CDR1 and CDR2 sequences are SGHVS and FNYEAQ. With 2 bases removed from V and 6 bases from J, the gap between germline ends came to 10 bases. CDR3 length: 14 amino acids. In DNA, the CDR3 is TGTGCCAGCAGCTTACATGAAAATCCCGGGGAGCTGTTTTTT. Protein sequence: CASSLHENPGELFF.

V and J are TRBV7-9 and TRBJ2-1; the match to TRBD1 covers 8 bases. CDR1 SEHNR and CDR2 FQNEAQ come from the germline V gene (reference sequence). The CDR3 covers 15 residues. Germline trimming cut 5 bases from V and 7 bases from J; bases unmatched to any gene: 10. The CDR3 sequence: CASSPGGQGRNEQFF. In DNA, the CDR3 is TGTGCCAGCAGCCCGGGTGGACAGGGTAGGAATGAGCAGTTCTTC. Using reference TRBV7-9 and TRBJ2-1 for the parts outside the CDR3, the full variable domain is DTGVSQNPRHKITKRGQNVTFRCDPISEHNRLYWYRQTLGQGPEFLTYFQNEAQLEKSRLLSDRFSAERPKGSFSTLEIQRTEQGDSAMYLCASSPGGQGRNEQFFGPGTRLTVL.

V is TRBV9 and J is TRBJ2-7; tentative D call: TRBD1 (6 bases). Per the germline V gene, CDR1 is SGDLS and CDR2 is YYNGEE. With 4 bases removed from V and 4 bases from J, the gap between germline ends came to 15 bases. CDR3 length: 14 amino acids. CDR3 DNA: TGTGCCAGCAGCCAAGGGGGTGAGGCTTACGAGCAGTACTTC. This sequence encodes CASSQGGEAYEQYF.

The DNA of the CDR3 is TGTGCCAGCAGCTCGACCAGGGTGGAGGGGGCGGGAGATACGCAGTATTTT. Protein: CASSSTRVEGAGDTQYF. The J gene is TRBJ2-3, the V gene TRBV7-9, with D possibly TRBD1 on 7 matching bases. Germline values: CDR1 SEHNR, CDR2 FQNEAQ (reference sequence). The V gene lost 4 bases and the J gene lost 5 bases, with 22 bases spanning the gap. The CDR3 loop spans 17 amino acids.

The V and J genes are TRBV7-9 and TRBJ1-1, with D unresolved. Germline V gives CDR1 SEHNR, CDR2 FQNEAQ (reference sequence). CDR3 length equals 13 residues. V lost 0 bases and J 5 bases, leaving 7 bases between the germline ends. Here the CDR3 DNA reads TGTGCCAGCAGCTTAGCGCTCGGGACTGAAGCTTTCTTT. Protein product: CASSLALGTEAFF. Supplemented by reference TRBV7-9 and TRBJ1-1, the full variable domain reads DTGVSQNPRHKITKRGQNVTFRCDPISEHNRLYWYRQTLGQGPEFLTYFQNEAQLEKSRLLSDRFSAERPKGSFSTLEIQRTEQGDSAMYLCASSLALGTEAFFGQGTRLTVV.

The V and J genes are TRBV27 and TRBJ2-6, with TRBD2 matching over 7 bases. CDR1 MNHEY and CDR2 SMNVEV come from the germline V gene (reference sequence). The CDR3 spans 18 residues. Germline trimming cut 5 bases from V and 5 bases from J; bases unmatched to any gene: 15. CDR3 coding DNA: TGTGCCAGCAGTAGCGGGGACTGGCTACAAAGTCGGGCCAACGTCCTGACTTTC. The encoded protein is CASSSGDWLQSRANVLTF.

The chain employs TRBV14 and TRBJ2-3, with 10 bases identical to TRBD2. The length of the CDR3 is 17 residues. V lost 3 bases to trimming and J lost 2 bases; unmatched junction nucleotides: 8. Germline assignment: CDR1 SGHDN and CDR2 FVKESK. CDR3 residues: CASSHHTSGDLTDTQYF. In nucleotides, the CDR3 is TGTGCCAGCAGCCATCATACTAGCGGGGACCTCACAGATACGCAGTATTTT.

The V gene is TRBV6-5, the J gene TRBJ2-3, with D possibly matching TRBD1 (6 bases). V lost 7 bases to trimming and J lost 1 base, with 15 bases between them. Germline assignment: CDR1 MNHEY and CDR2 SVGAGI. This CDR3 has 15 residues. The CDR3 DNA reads TGTGCCAGCATTTTCACAGGGCGGGGCACAGATACGCAGTATTTT. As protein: CASIFTGRGTDTQYF.

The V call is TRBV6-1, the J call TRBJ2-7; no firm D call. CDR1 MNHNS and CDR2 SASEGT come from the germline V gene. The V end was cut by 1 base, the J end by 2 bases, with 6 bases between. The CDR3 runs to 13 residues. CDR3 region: CASSEGIAYEQYF. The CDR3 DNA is TGTGCCAGCAGTGAAGGAATAGCCTACGAGCAGTACTTC.

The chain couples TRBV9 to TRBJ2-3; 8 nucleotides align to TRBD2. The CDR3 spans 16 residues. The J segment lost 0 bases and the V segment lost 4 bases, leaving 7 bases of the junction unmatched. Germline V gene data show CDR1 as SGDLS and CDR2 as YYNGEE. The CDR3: CASSLSKRESTDTQYF. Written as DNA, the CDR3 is TGTGCCAGCAGCCTCAGCAAGCGGGAGAGCACAGATACGCAGTATTTT.

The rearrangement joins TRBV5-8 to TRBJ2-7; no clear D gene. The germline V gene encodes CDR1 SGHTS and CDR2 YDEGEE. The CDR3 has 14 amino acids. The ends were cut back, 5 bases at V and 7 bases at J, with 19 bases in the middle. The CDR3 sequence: CASSEEPPSGEQYF. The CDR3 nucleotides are TGTGCCAGCAGTGAGGAGCCACCGTCCGGGGAGCAGTACTTC.

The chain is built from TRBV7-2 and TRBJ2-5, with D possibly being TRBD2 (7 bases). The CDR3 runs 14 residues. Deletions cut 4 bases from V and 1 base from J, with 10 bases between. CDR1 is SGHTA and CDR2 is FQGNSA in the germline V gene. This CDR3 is CASSWGGPQETQYF. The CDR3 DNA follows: TGTGCCAGCAGCTGGGGGGGGCCCCAAGAGACCCAGTACTTC. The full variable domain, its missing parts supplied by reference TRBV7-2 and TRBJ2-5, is GAGVSQSPSNKVTEKGKDVELRCDPISGHTALYWYRQSLGQGLEFLIYFQGNSAPDKSGLPSDRFSAERTGGSVSTLTIQRTQQEDSAVYLCASSWGGPQETQYFGPGTRLLVL.

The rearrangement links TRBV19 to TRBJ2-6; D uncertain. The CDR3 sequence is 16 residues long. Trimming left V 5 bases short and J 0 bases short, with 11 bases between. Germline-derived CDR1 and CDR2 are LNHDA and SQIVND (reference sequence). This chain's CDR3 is CASSEDGYSGANVLTF. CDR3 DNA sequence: TGTGCCAGTAGTGAAGATGGCTACTCTGGGGCCAACGTCCTGACTTTC. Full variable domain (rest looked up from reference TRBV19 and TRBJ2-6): DGGITQSPKYLFRKEGQNVTLSCEQNLNHDAMYWYRQDPGQGLRLIYYSQIVNDFQKGDIAEGYSVSREKKESFPLTVTSAQKNPTAFYLCASSEDGYSGANVLTFGAGSRLTVL.

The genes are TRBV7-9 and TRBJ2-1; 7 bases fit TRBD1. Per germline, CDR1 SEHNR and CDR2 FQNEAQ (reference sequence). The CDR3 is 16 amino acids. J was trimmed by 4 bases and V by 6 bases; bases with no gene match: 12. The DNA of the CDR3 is TGTGCCAGCAGTATACCCGGGACAGAACTATACAATGAGCAGTTCTTC. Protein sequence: CASSIPGTELYNEQFF.

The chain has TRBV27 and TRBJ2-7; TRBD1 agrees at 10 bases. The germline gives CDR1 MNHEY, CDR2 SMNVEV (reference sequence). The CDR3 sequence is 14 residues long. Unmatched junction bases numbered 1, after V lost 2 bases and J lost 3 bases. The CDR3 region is CASSLGQGDYEQYF. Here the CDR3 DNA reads TGTGCCAGCAGTTTAGGACAGGGGGACTACGAGCAGTACTTC.

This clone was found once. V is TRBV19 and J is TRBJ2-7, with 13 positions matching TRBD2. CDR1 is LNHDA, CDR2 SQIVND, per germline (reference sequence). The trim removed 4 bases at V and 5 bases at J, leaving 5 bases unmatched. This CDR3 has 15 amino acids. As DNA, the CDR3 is TGTGCCAGTAGTAGGACTAGCGGGAGTTTCGACGAGCAGTACTTC. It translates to CASSRTSGSFDEQYF.

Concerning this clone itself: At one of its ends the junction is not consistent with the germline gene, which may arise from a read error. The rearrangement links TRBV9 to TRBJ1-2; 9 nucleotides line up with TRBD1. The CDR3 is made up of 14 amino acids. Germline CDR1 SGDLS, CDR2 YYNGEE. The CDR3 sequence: CASSPGTGSYGHTF. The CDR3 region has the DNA TGTGCCAGCAGCCCGGGGACAGGGTCCTATGGCCACACCTTC.

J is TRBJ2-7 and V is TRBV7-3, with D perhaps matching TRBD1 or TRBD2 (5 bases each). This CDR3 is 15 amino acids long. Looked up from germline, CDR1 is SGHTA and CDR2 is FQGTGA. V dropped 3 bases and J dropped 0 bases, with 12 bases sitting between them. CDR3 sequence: CASSFGPGSSYEQYF. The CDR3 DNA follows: TGTGCCAGCAGCTTCGGTCCAGGGAGCTCCTACGAGCAGTACTTC.

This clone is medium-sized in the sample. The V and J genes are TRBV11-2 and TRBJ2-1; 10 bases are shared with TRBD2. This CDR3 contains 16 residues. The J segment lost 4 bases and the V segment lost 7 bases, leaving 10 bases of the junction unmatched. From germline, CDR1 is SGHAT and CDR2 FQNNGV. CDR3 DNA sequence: TGTGCCAGCATAAAAGCGGGGGGGCTTGAATACAATGAGCAGTTCTTC. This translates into CASIKAGGLEYNEQFF.

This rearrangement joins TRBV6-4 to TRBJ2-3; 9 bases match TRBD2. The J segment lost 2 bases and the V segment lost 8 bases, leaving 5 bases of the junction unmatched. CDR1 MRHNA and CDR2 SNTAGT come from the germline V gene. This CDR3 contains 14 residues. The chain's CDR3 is CASSRTSDTDTQYF. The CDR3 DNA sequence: TGTGCCAGCTCCAGGACTAGCGACACAGATACGCAGTATTTT.

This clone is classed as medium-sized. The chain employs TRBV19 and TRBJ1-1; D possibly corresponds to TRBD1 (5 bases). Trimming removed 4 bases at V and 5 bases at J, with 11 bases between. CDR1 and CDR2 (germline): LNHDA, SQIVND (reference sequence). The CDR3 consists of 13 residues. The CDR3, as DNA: TGTGCCAGTAGTACCGCAGGGTTTACTGAAGCTTTCTTT. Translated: CASSTAGFTEAFF.

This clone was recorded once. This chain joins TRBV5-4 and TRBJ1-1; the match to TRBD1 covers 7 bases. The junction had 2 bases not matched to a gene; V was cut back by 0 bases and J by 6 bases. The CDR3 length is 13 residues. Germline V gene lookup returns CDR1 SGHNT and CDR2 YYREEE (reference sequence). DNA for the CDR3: TGTGCCAGCAGCTTGGGACAGGGCCCTGAAGCTTTCTTT. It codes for CASSLGQGPEAFF.